Listed below are T cell receptor beta chains from one sample, sequenced in a study of T cells in Graves' hyperthyroidism and ophthalmopathy. TCRdb used MiXCR to reprocess the multiplex PCR reads, holding one entry per CDR3 protein. The repertoire consists of 340,000 or so distinct CDR3 sequences, with under 25% occurring once and the leading ten covering about 50%. Input material: blood. The receptors here all came from a woman aged 50 to 60 with Graves' hyperthyroidism. CDR3s include the opening cysteine and the closing phenylalanine or tryptophan.

V gene: TRBV5-6; CDR3 length: 15; J gene: TRBJ2-5; CDR3 protein: CASSNPHQRQETQYF
V gene: TRBV12-3/TRBV12-4; CDR3 length: 13; J gene: TRBJ1-2; CDR3 protein: CASTPRGARGYTF
V gene: TRBV28; CDR3 length: 12; J gene: TRBJ2-7; CDR3 protein: CASRYSFSGQYF
V gene: TRBV2; CDR3 length: 12; J gene: TRBJ2-1; CDR3 protein: CASTEKRNEQFF
V gene: TRBV2; CDR3 length: 14; J gene: TRBJ2-7; CDR3 protein: CASSELAVPYEQYF
V gene: TRBV19; CDR3 length: 11; J gene: TRBJ1-1; CDR3 protein: CASRDHREAFF
V gene: TRBV5-1; CDR3 length: 14; J gene: TRBJ1-1; CDR3 protein: CASTPPGVNTEAFF
V gene: TRBV12-3/TRBV12-4; CDR3 length: 16; J gene: TRBJ2-5; CDR3 protein: CASRAGVERFLGTQYF
V gene: TRBV29-1; CDR3 length: 13; J gene: TRBJ2-1; CDR3 protein: CSADRGRDNEQFF
V gene: TRBV11-2; CDR3 length: 15; J gene: TRBJ2-1; CDR3 protein: CASSSLGGKRNEQFF
V gene: TRBV20-1; CDR3 length: 14; J gene: TRBJ2-5; CDR3 protein: CSADPSGRKETQYF
V gene: TRBV15; CDR3 length: 13; J gene: TRBJ1-5; CDR3 protein: CATGYRSNQPQHF
V gene: TRBV6-2/TRBV6-3; CDR3 length: 16; J gene: TRBJ2-7; CDR3 protein: CASSDLTGALSYEQYF
V gene: TRBV14; CDR3 length: 16; J gene: TRBJ1-6; CDR3 protein: CASSQFPSSYNSPLHF
V gene: TRBV12-3/TRBV12-4; CDR3 length: 17; J gene: TRBJ2-1; CDR3 protein: CASSRPNKREMGNEQFF
V gene: TRBV6-1; CDR3 length: 17; J gene: TRBJ2-1; CDR3 protein: CASSAGTGGGSYNEQFF
V gene: TRBV20-1; CDR3 length: 14; J gene: TRBJ1-4; CDR3 protein: CSASLGPRGEKLFF
V gene: TRBV12-3/TRBV12-4; CDR3 length: 17; J gene: TRBJ2-1; CDR3 protein: CASSLSTFIQGHNEQFF
V gene: TRBV4-1; CDR3 length: 17; J gene: TRBJ2-3; CDR3 protein: CASSQERTGGPTDTQYF
V gene: TRBV2; CDR3 length: 15; J gene: TRBJ2-7; CDR3 protein: CASREGLAGAYEQYF
V gene: TRBV5-6; CDR3 length: 14; J gene: TRBJ1-5; CDR3 protein: CASSPLGGNQPQHF
V gene: TRBV6-1; CDR3 length: 15; J gene: TRBJ1-1; CDR3 protein: CASIISAALRTEAFF
V gene: TRBV7-2; CDR3 length: 14; J gene: TRBJ2-3; CDR3 protein: CASSSSRSTDTQYF
V gene: TRBV4-1; CDR3 length: 18; J gene: TRBJ2-7; CDR3 protein: CASSQASRGEPRGYEQYF
V gene: TRBV20-1; CDR3 length: 16; J gene: TRBJ2-7; CDR3 protein: CSARDRGVGGSYEQYF
V gene: TRBV7-3; CDR3 length: 16; J gene: TRBJ2-1; CDR3 protein: CASSPNPRSSYNEQFF
V gene: TRBV15; CDR3 length: 14; J gene: TRBJ2-5; CDR3 protein: CATSRATGGGTQYF
V gene: TRBV12-3/TRBV12-4; CDR3 length: 12; J gene: TRBJ2-1; CDR3 protein: CASRRDNNEQFF
V gene: TRBV6-2/TRBV6-3; CDR3 length: 11; J gene: TRBJ2-1; CDR3 protein: CASSSFNEQFF
V gene: TRBV28; CDR3 length: 13; J gene: TRBJ2-2; CDR3 protein: CASSLLSAGELFF
V gene: TRBV24-1; CDR3 length: 13; J gene: TRBJ1-1; CDR3 protein: CATSDPQGAEAFF
V gene: TRBV14; CDR3 length: 11; J gene: TRBJ2-7; CDR3 protein: CASSQGQEQYF
V gene: TRBV6-1; CDR3 length: 12; J gene: TRBJ2-7; CDR3 protein: CANEQGSYEQYF
V gene: TRBV6-2/TRBV6-3; CDR3 length: 13; J gene: TRBJ1-3; CDR3 protein: CANPQGTRDTIYF
V gene: TRBV7-8; CDR3 length: 15; J gene: TRBJ2-1; CDR3 protein: CASSLGGRTYNEQFF
V gene: TRBV28; CDR3 length: 17; J gene: TRBJ2-5; CDR3 protein: CASSLGRGRPNQETQYF
V gene: TRBV5-5; CDR3 length: 14; J gene: TRBJ2-2; CDR3 protein: CASNPGTGTGELFF
V gene: TRBV20-1; CDR3 length: 16; J gene: TRBJ1-6; CDR3 protein: CSARVQGQRGNSPLHF
V gene: TRBV19; CDR3 length: 19; J gene: TRBJ2-1; CDR3 protein: CASSGSGTSGKSSYNEQFF
V gene: TRBV9; CDR3 length: 15; J gene: TRBJ1-1; CDR3 protein: CASSDNDKANTEAFF
V gene: TRBV6-1; CDR3 length: 13; J gene: TRBJ1-6; CDR3 protein: CASKGQENSPLHF
V gene: TRBV3-1; CDR3 length: 14; J gene: TRBJ1-4; CDR3 protein: CASSQVAVNEKLFF
V gene: TRBV7-2; CDR3 length: 16; J gene: TRBJ2-1; CDR3 protein: CASSLVGTSGYDEQVF
V gene: TRBV3-1; CDR3 length: 18; J gene: TRBJ2-6; CDR3 protein: CASSPLAGGNAGANVLTF
V gene: TRBV27; CDR3 length: 15; J gene: TRBJ2-5; CDR3 protein: CASSGIRTGEGTQYF
V gene: TRBV12-3/TRBV12-4; CDR3 length: 16; J gene: TRBJ1-5; CDR3 protein: CASTLGPPASNQPQHF
V gene: TRBV11-2; CDR3 length: 16; J gene: TRBJ2-1; CDR3 protein: CASSLDSAGNYNEQFF
V gene: TRBV2; CDR3 length: 15; J gene: TRBJ2-7; CDR3 protein: CASSEGAGNSYEQYF
V gene: TRBV7-9; CDR3 length: 14; J gene: TRBJ2-3; CDR3 protein: CASSSHSSLDTQYF
V gene: TRBV11-2; CDR3 length: 18; J gene: TRBJ2-2; CDR3 protein: CASSPRTSGSLNTGELFF
V gene: TRBV7-2; CDR3 length: 15; J gene: TRBJ1-1; CDR3 protein: CASSSRDLGTGEAFF
V gene: TRBV7-3; CDR3 length: 15; J gene: TRBJ2-3; CDR3 protein: CASSLTSGLTDTQYF
V gene: TRBV5-1; CDR3 length: 15; J gene: TRBJ1-1; CDR3 protein: CASSLRAQGNTEAFF
V gene: TRBV10-3; CDR3 length: 14; J gene: TRBJ1-5; CDR3 protein: CAISERTDNQPQHF